These 22 T cell receptor beta chains originate from one sample sequenced in a study of untreated major depressive disorder. The repertoire was sequenced with immunoSEQ multiplex PCR; TCRdb's copy has only in-frame clones and lacks some. The table lists tens of thousands of clones, roughly 93% of them singletons. The sample consisted of CD4+ T cells from PBMCs. These TCRs come from a man under 40 in good health.

The CDR3 sequence: CASSQGREDEQYF. The CDR3 DNA reads as TGCGCCAGCAGCCAAGGTAGAGAGGACGAGCAGTACTTC. The chain links TRBV4-3 to TRBJ2-7; D unresolved. This CDR3 contains 13 residues. Germline V gene lookup returns CDR1 LGHNA and CDR2 YSLEER. The V end lost 1 base, the J end lost 5 bases, and 9 bases lay between the germline ends.

The rearrangement uses TRBV6-6 and TRBJ1-1; no reliable D call. Trimming took off 6 bases at V and 1 base at J, with 12 bases between the two ends. Germline lookup yields CDR1 MNHNY and CDR2 SVGAGI (reference sequence). The CDR3 totals 14 residues. The chain's CDR3 is CASRRKAENTEAFF. In nucleotides, the CDR3 is TGTGCCAGCAGAAGAAAGGCAGAGAACACTGAAGCTTTCTTT.

The V call is TRBV4-3, the J call TRBJ1-3; unclear D gene. The CDR3 consists of 16 residues. The V end lost 1 base, the J end lost 1 base, and 11 bases lay between the germline ends. CDR1 is LGHNA, CDR2 YSLEER, per germline. In nucleotides, the CDR3 is TGCGCCAGCAGCCAAGGATTAGGTCGGTCTGGAAACACCATATATTTT. This sequence encodes CASSQGLGRSGNTIYF.

V and J are TRBV7-2 and TRBJ1-5; possibly TRBD1 for D (5 bases). The V gene's germline CDR1 is SGHTA and CDR2 FQGNSA. Trimming stripped 3 bases from V and 4 bases from J, with 13 bases between. The CDR3 has 15 amino acids. The CDR3 coding sequence is TGTGCCAGCAGCTTCAAAGGGGCAGGTAATCAGCCCCAGCATTTT. Protein: CASSFKGAGNQPQHF.

This sequence joins TRBV19 and TRBJ2-3; TRBD2 agrees at 8 bases. With V trimmed by 4 bases and J by 4 bases, 10 bases remained unmatched. Germline CDR1 is LNHDA and CDR2 is SQIVND (reference sequence). This CDR3 spans 16 amino acids. CDR3 sequence (DNA): TGTGCCAGTAGTAATTTAGCGGGATACGGATCAGATACGCAGTATTTT. Translated, it gives CASSNLAGYGSDTQYF.

The J gene is TRBJ1-5, the V gene TRBV19; 7 bases line up with TRBD1. Germline lookup yields CDR1 LNHDA and CDR2 SQIVND (reference sequence). This CDR3 spans 15 amino acids. Germline trimming cut 5 bases from V and 2 bases from J; bases unmatched to any gene: 6. The CDR3 sequence: CASSLGTARNQPQHF. As DNA, the CDR3 is TGTGCCAGTAGTCTCGGGACAGCACGCAATCAGCCCCAGCATTTT.

In this sample, this clone turned up once. V gene TRBV2 combines with J gene TRBJ2-3, with 7 nucleotides matching TRBD2. This CDR3 region has 14 residues. Unmatched junction bases numbered 5, after V lost 6 bases and J lost 2 bases. CDR1 SNHLY and CDR2 FYNNEI come from the germline V gene. CDR3 amino acids: CASRASGITDTQYF. The CDR3, as DNA: TGTGCCAGCAGGGCTAGCGGCATCACAGATACGCAGTATTTT.

V gene TRBV6-1 combines with J gene TRBJ1-2; D uncertain. The CDR3 sequence is 13 residues long. The V end lost 2 bases, the J end lost 6 bases, and 10 bases lay between the germline ends. CDR1 and CDR2 from the germline V gene are MNHNS and SASEGT. CDR3: CASSEQQRDGYTF. The CDR3 coding sequence is TGTGCCAGCAGTGAACAACAGAGGGATGGCTACACCTTC.

The chain is built from TRBV4-2 and TRBJ2-4; 8 nucleotides align to TRBD2. The V gene end was trimmed by 1 base and the J gene end by 0 bases; junction bases not matched to a gene: 11. Germline-derived CDR1 and CDR2 are LGHNA and YNFKEQ. CDR3 length equals 19 residues. Here the CDR3 DNA reads TGTGCCAGCAGCCAAGGGACACCCCGGAGCGGGGGAGCCAAAAACATTCAGTACTTC. Translated: CASSQGTPRSGGAKNIQYF.

V is TRBV19 and J is TRBJ1-2; D might be TRBD1 (6 bases). Trimming pared 5 bases from V and 6 bases from J, leaving 10 bases between. CDR1 and CDR2 from the germline V gene are LNHDA and SQIVND (reference sequence). This CDR3 has 12 amino acids. The CDR3 nucleotides read TGTGCCAGTAGTGGCAGGGGCGATGGCTACACCTTC. Protein sequence: CASSGRGDGYTF.

The chain links TRBV18 to TRBJ1-1; 9 bases agree with TRBD1. Germline CDR1 and CDR2: KGHSH and LQKENI. The CDR3 is 13 amino acids. With V trimmed by 9 bases and J by 3 bases, 5 bases remained unmatched. The CDR3 nucleotides read TGTGCCAGTCGGACAGGGGCGGACACTGAAGCTTTCTTT. This sequence encodes CASRTGADTEAFF.

CDR3 protein: CASTLQGNYGYTF. In DNA, the CDR3 is TGTGCCAGCACACTACAGGGGAACTATGGCTACACCTTC. The J gene is TRBJ1-2, the V gene TRBV5-4; 7 bases map to TRBD1. There are 13 residues in the CDR3. J gave up 2 bases and V 6 bases, and 4 bases lay outside the gene matches. The germline CDR1 and CDR2 sequences are SGHNT and YYREEE (reference sequence). Full variable domain (remainder filled in from reference TRBV5-4 and TRBJ1-2): ETGVTQSPTHLIKTRGQQVTLRCSSQSGHNTVSWYQQALGQGPQFIFQYYREEENGRGNFPPRFSGLQFPNYSSELNVNALELDDSALYLCASTLQGNYGYTFGSGTRLTVV.

V gene TRBV2 combines with J gene TRBJ2-1; 9 bases fit TRBD2. Per germline, CDR1 SNHLY and CDR2 FYNNEI. The ends lost 6 bases at V and 3 bases at J; junction bases unmatched: 12. CDR3 length equals 17 residues. The CDR3 loop is CASSEGTSRSIYNEQFF. CDR3 nucleotides: TGTGCCAGCAGCGAGGGGACTAGCCGAAGTATCTACAATGAGCAGTTCTTC. The whole variable domain, filled in from reference TRBV2 and TRBJ2-1, reads EPEVTQTPSHQVTQMGQEVILRCVPISNHLYFYWYRQILGQKVEFLVSFYNNEISEKSEIFDDQFSVERPDGSNFTLKIRSTKLEDSAMYFCASSEGTSRSIYNEQFFGPGTRLTVL.

V and J are TRBV9 and TRBJ1-5; D uncertain. CDR3 size: 13 residues. CDR1 and CDR2 (germline): SGDLS, YYNGEE. The V gene lost 3 bases and the J gene lost 4 bases, with 8 bases spanning the gap. Written as DNA, the CDR3 is TGTGCCAGCAGCGGAGCCCAGAATCAGCCCCAGCATTTT. Its translation: CASSGAQNQPQHF.

The CDR3 DNA reads TGTGCCAGCAGCTCCCTAACAAGCCCTCCGCGGGGCTACACCTTC. It translates to CASSSLTSPPRGYTF. The chain uses TRBV7-9 and TRBJ1-2; D call uncertain. The V end lost 4 bases, the J end lost 8 bases, and 20 bases lay between the germline ends. The CDR3 length is 15 residues. Germline V gene sequence: CDR1 SEHNR, CDR2 FQNEAQ (reference sequence). The variable domain in full, completed from reference TRBV7-9 and TRBJ1-2, reads DTGVSQNPRHKITKRGQNVTFRCDPISEHNRLYWYRQTLGQGPEFLTYFQNEAQLEKSRLLSDRFSAERPKGSFSTLEIQRTEQGDSAMYLCASSSLTSPPRGYTFGSGTRLTVV.

The chain recombines TRBV5-4 with TRBJ1-1, with D unresolved. CDR1 is SGHNT, CDR2 YYREEE, per germline (reference sequence). The CDR3 is made up of 13 amino acids. V shed 0 bases and J shed 11 bases, with 14 bases lying between them. CDR3 residues: CASSLEVGVSAFF. Written as DNA, the CDR3 is TGTGCCAGCAGCTTGGAGGTGGGAGTATCGGCTTTCTTT.

The chain has TRBV7-9 and TRBJ1-2; D is perhaps TRBD1 (6 bases). V lost 3 bases to trimming and J lost 3 bases, with 8 bases between them. CDR1 and CDR2 from the germline V gene are SEHNR and FQNEAQ (reference sequence). The CDR3 contains 13 residues. The CDR3 DNA is TGTGCCAGCAGCTTGGGGGGCGACTATGGCTACACCTTC. Translated: CASSLGGDYGYTF. Full variable domain (outside the CDR3, taken from reference TRBV7-9 and TRBJ1-2): DTGVSQNPRHKITKRGQNVTFRCDPISEHNRLYWYRQTLGQGPEFLTYFQNEAQLEKSRLLSDRFSAERPKGSFSTLEIQRTEQGDSAMYLCASSLGGDYGYTFGSGTRLTVV.

This chain connects TRBV15 to TRBJ2-2; the match to TRBD1 covers 7 bases. The germline V gene has CDR1 LNHNV and CDR2 YYDKDF (reference sequence). V was clipped by 1 base and J by 7 bases; unmatched bases: 0. This CDR3 is built from 13 residues. The CDR3 nucleotides are TGTGCCACCAGCAGAGGGACAGGCGGGGAGCTGTTTTTT. It codes for CATSRGTGGELFF. Together with reference TRBV15 and TRBJ2-2, the CDR3 gives the full variable domain: DAMVIQNPRYQVTQFGKPVTLSCSQTLNHNVMYWYQQKSSQAPKLLFHYYDKDFNNEADTPDNFQSRRPNTSFCFLDIRSPGLGDTAMYLCATSRGTGGELFFGEGSRLTVL.

The chain joins TRBV27 to TRBJ2-2; D ambiguous. V was shortened by 2 bases and J by 5 bases, with 6 bases between the two germline ends. The CDR3 is made up of 13 amino acids. Germline values: CDR1 MNHEY, CDR2 SMNVEV (reference sequence). Written as DNA, the CDR3 is TGTGCCAGCAGTTTAATGGCAACCGGGGAGCTGTTTTTT. Amino acids: CASSLMATGELFF.

J is TRBJ1-4 and V is TRBV2; D remains ambiguous. V dropped 10 bases and J dropped 4 bases, with 16 bases sitting between them. CDR1 is SNHLY, CDR2 FYNNEI, per germline. The CDR3 has 14 amino acids. Written as DNA, the CDR3 is TGTGCCACAGTCACACAAAGCGATAATGAAAAACTGTTTTTT. Its protein product is CATVTQSDNEKLFF.

CDR3 sequence reads: CASSPDRSNQPQHF. Written as DNA, the CDR3 is TGTGCCAGCAGCCCAGACAGGAGTAATCAGCCCCAGCATTTT. V is TRBV5-4 and J is TRBJ1-5; D is perhaps TRBD1 (6 bases). CDR1 is SGHNT, CDR2 YYREEE, per germline (reference sequence). V lost 4 bases to trimming and J lost 4 bases, with 12 bases between them. There are 14 residues in the CDR3.

The V and J genes are TRBV28 and TRBJ1-2; TRBD1 is a possible D gene (6 bases). The CDR3 consists of 13 residues. The germline V gene has CDR1 MDHEN and CDR2 SYDVKM. The germline V and J ends were trimmed by 2 bases and 5 bases, with 9 bases remaining between them. CDR3 DNA sequence: TGTGCCAGCAGTTTAATACAGGGATATGGCTACACCTTC. This sequence encodes CASSLIQGYGYTF.